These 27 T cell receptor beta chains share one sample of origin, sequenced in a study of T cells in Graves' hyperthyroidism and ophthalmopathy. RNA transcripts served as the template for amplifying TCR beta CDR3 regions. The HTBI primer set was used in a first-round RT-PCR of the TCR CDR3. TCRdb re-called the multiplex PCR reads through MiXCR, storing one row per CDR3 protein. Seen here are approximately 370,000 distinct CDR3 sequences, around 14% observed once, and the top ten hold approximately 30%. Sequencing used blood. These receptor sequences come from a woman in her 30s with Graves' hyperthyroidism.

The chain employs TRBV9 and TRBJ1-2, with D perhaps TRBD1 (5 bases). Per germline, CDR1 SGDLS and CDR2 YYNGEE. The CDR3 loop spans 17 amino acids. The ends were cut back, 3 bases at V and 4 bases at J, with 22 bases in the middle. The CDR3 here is CASSGNGPGPRSYGYTF. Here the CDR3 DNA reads TGTGCCAGCAGCGGAAACGGGCCGGGACCGAGGAGCTATGGCTACACCTTC.

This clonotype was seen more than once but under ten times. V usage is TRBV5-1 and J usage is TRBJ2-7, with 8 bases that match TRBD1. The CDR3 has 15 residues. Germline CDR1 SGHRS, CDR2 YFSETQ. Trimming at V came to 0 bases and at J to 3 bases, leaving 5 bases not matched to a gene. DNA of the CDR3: TGCGCCAGCAGCTTGGTGGACAGGGCTCGCTACGAGCAGTACTTC. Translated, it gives CASSLVDRARYEQYF.

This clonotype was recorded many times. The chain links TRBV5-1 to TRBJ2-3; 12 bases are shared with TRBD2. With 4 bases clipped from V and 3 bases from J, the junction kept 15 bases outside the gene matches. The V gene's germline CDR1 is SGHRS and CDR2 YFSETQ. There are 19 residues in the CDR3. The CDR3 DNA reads TGCGCCAGCAGCGAGGCAAGGACTAGCGGGAATACTGGGACAGATACGCAGTATTTT. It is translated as CASSEARTSGNTGTDTQYF.

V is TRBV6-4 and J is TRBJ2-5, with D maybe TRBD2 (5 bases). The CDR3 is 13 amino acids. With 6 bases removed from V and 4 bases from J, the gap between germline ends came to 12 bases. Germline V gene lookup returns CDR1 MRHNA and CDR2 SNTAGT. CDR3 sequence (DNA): TGTGCCAGCAGCTTACTAGAGGGAGAGACCCAGTACTTC. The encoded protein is CASSLLEGETQYF.

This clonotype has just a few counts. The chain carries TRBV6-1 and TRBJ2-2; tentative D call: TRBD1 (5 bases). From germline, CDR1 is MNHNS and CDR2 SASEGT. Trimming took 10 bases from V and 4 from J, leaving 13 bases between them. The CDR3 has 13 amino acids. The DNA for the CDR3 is TGTGCCACCAGGGTTTTACTCACCGGGGAGCTGTTTTTT. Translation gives CATRVLLTGELFF.

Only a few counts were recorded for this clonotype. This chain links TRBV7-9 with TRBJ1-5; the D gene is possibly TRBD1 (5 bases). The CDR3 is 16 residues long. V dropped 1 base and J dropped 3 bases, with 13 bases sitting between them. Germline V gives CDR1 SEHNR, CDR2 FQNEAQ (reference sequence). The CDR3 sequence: CASSLGSPRDNQPQHF. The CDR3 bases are TGTGCCAGCAGCTTAGGGTCTCCCAGGGACAATCAGCCCCAGCATTTT. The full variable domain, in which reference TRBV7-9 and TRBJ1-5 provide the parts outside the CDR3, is DTGVSQNPRHKITKRGQNVTFRCDPISEHNRLYWYRQTLGQGPEFLTYFQNEAQLEKSRLLSDRFSAERPKGSFSTLEIQRTEQGDSAMYLCASSLGSPRDNQPQHFGDGTRLSIL.

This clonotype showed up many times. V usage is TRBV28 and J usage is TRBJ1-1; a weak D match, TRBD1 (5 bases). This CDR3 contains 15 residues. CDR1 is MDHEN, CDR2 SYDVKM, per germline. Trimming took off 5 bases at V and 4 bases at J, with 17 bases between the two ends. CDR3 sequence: CASSPPADGGTEAFF. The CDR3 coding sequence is TGTGCCAGCAGTCCCCCCGCGGACGGGGGCACTGAAGCTTTCTTT. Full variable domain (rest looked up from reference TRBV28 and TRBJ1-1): DVKVTQSSRYLVKRTGEKVFLECVQDMDHENMFWYRQDPGLGLRLIYFSYDVKMKEKGDIPEGYSVSREKKERFSLILESASTNQTSMYLCASSPPADGGTEAFFGQGTRLTVV.

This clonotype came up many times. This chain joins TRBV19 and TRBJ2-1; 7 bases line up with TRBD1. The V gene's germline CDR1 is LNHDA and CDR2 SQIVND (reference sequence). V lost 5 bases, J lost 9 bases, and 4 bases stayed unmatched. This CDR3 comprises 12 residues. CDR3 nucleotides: TGTGCCAGTAGTCTACGGACAGGTGAGCAGTTCTTC. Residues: CASSLRTGEQFF. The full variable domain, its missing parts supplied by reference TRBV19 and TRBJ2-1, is DGGITQSPKYLFRKEGQNVTLSCEQNLNHDAMYWYRQDPGQGLRLIYYSQIVNDFQKGDIAEGYSVSREKKESFPLTVTSAQKNPTAFYLCASSLRTGEQFFGPGTRLTVL.

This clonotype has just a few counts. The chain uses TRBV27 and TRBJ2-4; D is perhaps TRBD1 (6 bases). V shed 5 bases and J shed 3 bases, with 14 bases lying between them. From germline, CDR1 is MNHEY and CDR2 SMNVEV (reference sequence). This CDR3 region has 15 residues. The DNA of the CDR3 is TGTGCCAGCAGTCGAACAGGGTTAGGCAAAAACATTCAGTACTTC. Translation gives CASSRTGLGKNIQYF.

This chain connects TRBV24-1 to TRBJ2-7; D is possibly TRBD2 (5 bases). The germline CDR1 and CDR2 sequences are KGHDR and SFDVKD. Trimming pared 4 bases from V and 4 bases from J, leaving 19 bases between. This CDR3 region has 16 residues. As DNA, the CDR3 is TGTGCCACCAGTGACGCCCGGGCGGGCAGCAAATACGAGCAGTACTTC. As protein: CATSDARAGSKYEQYF.

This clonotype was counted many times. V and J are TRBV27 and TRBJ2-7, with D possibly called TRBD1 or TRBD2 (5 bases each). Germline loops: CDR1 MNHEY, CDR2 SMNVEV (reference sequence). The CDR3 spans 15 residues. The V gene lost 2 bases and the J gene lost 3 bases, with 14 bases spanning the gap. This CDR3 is CASSLRGPFNYEQYF. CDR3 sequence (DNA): TGTGCCAGCAGTTTAAGGGGACCCTTCAACTACGAGCAGTACTTC.

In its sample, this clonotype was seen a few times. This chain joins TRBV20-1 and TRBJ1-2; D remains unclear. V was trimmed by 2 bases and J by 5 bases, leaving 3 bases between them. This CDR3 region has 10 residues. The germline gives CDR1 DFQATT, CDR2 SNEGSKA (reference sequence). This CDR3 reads CSARSYGYTF. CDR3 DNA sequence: TGCAGTGCTAGAAGTTATGGCTACACCTTC.

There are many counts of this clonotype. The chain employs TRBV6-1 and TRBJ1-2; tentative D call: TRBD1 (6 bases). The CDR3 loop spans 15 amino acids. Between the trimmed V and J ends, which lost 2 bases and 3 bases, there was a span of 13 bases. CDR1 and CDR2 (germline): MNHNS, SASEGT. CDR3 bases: TGTGCCAGCAGTGAATCGAGGGGGGCGGACTATGGCTACACCTTC. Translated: CASSESRGADYGYTF.

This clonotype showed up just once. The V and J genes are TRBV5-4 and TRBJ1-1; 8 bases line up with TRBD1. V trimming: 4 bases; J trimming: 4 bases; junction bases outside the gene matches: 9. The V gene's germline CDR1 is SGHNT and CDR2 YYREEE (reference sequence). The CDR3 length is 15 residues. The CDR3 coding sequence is TGTGCCAGCAGCGATCCCGGACAGGGATCCACTGAAGCTTTCTTT. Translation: CASSDPGQGSTEAFF. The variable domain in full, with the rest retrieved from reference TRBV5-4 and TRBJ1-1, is ETGVTQSPTHLIKTRGQQVTLRCSSQSGHNTVSWYQQALGQGPQFIFQYYREEENGRGNFPPRFSGLQFPNYSSELNVNALELDDSALYLCASSDPGQGSTEAFFGQGTRLTVV.

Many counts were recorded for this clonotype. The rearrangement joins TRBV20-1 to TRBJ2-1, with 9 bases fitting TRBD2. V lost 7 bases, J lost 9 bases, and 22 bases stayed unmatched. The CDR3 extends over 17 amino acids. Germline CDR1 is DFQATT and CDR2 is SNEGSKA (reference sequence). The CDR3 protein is CSVATWVSASGITEQFF. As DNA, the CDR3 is TGCAGTGTAGCCACGTGGGTTTCGGCTAGCGGGATTACTGAGCAGTTCTTC.

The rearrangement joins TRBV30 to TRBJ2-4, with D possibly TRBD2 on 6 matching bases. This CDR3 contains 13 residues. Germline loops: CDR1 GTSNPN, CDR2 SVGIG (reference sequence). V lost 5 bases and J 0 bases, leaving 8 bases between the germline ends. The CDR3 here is CAWGGLAKNIQYF. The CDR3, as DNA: TGTGCCTGGGGGGGACTAGCCAAAAACATTCAGTACTTC.

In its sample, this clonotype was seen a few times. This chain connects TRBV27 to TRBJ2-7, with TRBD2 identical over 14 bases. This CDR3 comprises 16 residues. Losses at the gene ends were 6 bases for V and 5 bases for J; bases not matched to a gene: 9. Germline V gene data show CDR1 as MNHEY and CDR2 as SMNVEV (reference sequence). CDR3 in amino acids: CASRSGLAGGIHEQYF. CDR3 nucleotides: TGTGCCAGCAGATCCGGACTAGCGGGAGGCATCCACGAGCAGTACTTC.

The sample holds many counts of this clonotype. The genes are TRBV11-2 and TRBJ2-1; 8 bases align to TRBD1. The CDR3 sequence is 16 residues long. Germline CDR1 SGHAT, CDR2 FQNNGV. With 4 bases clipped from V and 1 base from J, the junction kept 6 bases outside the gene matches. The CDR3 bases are TGTGCCAGCAGCTCCTGGACAGGGAGGTCCTACAATGAGCAGTTCTTC. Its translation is CASSSWTGRSYNEQFF.

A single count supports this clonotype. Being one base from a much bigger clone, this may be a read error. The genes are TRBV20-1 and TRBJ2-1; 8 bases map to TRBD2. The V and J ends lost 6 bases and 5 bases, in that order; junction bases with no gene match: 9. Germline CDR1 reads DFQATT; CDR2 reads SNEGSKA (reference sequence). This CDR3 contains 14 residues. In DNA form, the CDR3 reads TGCAGTGCGAGGACTAGCTTTGGGCACAATGAGCAGTTCTTC. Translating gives CSARTSFGHNEQFF.

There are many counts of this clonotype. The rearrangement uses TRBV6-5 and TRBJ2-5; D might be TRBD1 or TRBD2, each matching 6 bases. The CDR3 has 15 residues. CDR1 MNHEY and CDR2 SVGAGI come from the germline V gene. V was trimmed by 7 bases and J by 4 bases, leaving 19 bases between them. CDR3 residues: CASTSGERGRETQYF. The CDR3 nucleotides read TGTGCCAGCACTTCTGGGGAACGGGGGCGAGAGACCCAGTACTTC.

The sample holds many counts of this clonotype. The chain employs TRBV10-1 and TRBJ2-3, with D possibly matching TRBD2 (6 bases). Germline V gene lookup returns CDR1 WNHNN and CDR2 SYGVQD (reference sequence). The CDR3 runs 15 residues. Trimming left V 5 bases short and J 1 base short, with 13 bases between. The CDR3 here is CASSSEGRGTDTQYF. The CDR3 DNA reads TGCGCCAGCAGTTCGGAGGGCCGCGGCACAGATACGCAGTATTTT.

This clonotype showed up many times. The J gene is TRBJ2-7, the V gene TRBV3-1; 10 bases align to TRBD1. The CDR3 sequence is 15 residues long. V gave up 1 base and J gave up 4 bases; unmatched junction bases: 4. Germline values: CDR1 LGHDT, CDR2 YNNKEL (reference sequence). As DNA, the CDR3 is TGTGCCAGCAGCCAAGCGGGACAGGGGAATTACGAGCAGTACTTC. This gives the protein CASSQAGQGNYEQYF.

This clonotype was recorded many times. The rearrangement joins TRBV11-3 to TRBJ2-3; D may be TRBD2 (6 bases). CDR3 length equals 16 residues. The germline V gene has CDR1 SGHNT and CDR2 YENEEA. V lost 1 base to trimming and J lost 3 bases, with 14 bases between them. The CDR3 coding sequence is TGTGCCAGCAGCTTAGGGAGGGGCGGCGGGACAGATACGCAGTATTTT. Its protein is CASSLGRGGGTDTQYF. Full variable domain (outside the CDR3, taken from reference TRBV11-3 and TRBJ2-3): EAGVVQSPRYKIIEKKQPVAFWCNPISGHNTLYWYLQNLGQGPELLIRYENEEAVDDSQLPKDRFSAERLKGVDSTLKIQPAELGDSAVYLCASSLGRGGGTDTQYFGPGTRLTVL.

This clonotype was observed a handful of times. The CDR3 region is CSVISDSNTGELFF. In DNA, the CDR3 is TGCAGCGTTATTTCTGACTCGAACACCGGGGAGCTGTTTTTT. V is TRBV29-1 and J is TRBJ2-2; D unclear. The CDR3 consists of 14 residues. Germline CDR1 reads SQVTM; CDR2 reads ANQGSEA. V was shortened by 5 bases and J by 0 bases, with 10 bases between the two germline ends.

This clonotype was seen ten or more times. CDR3 coding DNA: TGTGCCAGCAGTTTCTCAGCTGAAAACATTCAGTACTTC. Its translation: CASSFSAENIQYF. This sequence joins TRBV27 and TRBJ2-4; D is unresolved. The V end was cut by 3 bases, the J end by 5 bases, with 8 bases between. In germline, CDR1 is MNHEY, CDR2 SMNVEV (reference sequence). The CDR3 is 13 amino acids.

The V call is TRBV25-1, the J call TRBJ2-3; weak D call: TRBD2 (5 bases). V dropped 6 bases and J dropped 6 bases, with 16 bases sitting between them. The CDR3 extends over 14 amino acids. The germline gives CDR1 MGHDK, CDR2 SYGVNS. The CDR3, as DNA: TGTGCCAGCAGGGACTGGGGTGGCGGGGATACGCAGTATTTT. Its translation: CASRDWGGGDTQYF.

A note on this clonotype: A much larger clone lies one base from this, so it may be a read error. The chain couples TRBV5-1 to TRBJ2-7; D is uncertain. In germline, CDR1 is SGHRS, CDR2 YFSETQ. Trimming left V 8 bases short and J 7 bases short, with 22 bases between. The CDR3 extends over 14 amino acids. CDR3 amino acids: CARSHPGSMGEQYF. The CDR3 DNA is TGCGCCAGAAGCCACCCGGGCTCCATGGGGGAGCAGTACTTC.